In its sample, the clone carrying this T cell receptor beta chain was seen a few times. There were TCR beta CDR3 regions amplified from RNA transcripts. An initial round of RT-PCR targeting the TCR CDR3 relied on the HTBI primer set. A single record per CDR3 protein comes from TCRdb applying MiXCR to the multiplex PCR reads. The table has approximately 430,000 distinct CDR3 sequences, approximately 14% seen once. This entry is derived from a study of T cells in Graves' hyperthyroidism and ophthalmopathy. Lactation, pregnancy, other autoimmune disease or uncontrolled infection excluded patients. Diagnosis rested on symptoms, serum thyroxine and TRAb, thyroid ultrasound, and orbital computed tomography. V lost 7 bases to trimming and J lost 3 bases, with 16 bases between them. Looked up from germline, CDR1 is MGHDK and CDR2 is SYGVNS. There are 15 residues in the CDR3.

The sequenced material came from blood. The chain has TRBV25-1 and TRBJ1-5; D not certain. The TCR sequence derives from a woman under 30 with Graves' hyperthyroidism. CDR3 amino acids: CASTQLVDYNQPQHF. The CDR3, as DNA: TGTGCCAGCACCCAGCTAGTGGATTACAATCAGCCCCAGCATTTT.